These 21 T cell receptor beta chains were all obtained from the same sample, sequenced in a study of tumor-infiltrating lymphocytes in localized non-small cell lung cancer. Sequenced by immunoSEQ multiplex PCR; TCRdb stores in-frame clones only, minus some. The data contain 7,000 to 9,000 clones, under 75% of them singletons. The sequenced sample was uninvolved lung tissue not adjacent to the tumor. These receptors came from a human donor with non-small cell lung cancer.

This chain connects TRBV5-4 to TRBJ2-7; 8 positions agree with TRBD1. V shed 0 bases and J 0 bases; nucleotides not matched to a gene: 2. Per germline, CDR1 SGHNT and CDR2 YYREEE (reference sequence). The CDR3 has 15 amino acids. CDR3 loop: CASSLDGTGSYEQYF. CDR3 DNA sequence: TGTGCCAGCAGCTTGGACGGGACAGGCTCCTACGAGCAGTACTTC.

The rearrangement uses TRBV9 and TRBJ2-7; 9 nucleotides align to TRBD1. This CDR3 comprises 17 residues. J was trimmed by 2 bases and V by 0 bases; bases with no gene match: 9. Germline assignment: CDR1 SGDLS and CDR2 YYNGEE. The CDR3 protein is CASSVASTDRGTYEQYF. In DNA form, the CDR3 reads TGTGCCAGCAGCGTAGCCTCCACGGACAGGGGAACCTACGAGCAGTACTTC.

In its sample, this clone is medium-sized. The chain joins TRBV6-5 to TRBJ1-6, with TRBD1 matching over 9 bases. The CDR3 length is 13 residues. Germline V lookup: CDR1 MNHEY, CDR2 SVGAGI. J gave up 7 bases and V 7 bases, and 2 bases lay outside the gene matches. CDR3 loop: CASMGTGNSPLHF. CDR3 sequence (DNA): TGTGCCAGCATGGGGACAGGGAATTCACCCCTCCACTTT.

The chain uses TRBV29-1 and TRBJ1-4; D not resolved. Germline V CDR1 and CDR2: SQVTM, ANQGSEA. V was clipped by 7 bases and J by 6 bases, with 12 bases between them. This CDR3 spans 12 amino acids. CDR3 nucleotides: TGCAGCGCCAGAGTCCGGGATGAAAAACTGTTTTTT. Translation gives CSARVRDEKLFF.

The chain uses TRBV30 and TRBJ1-1, with 9 nucleotides matching TRBD1. This CDR3 contains 15 residues. V was pared by 3 bases and J by 10 bases, with 15 bases of the junction left unmatched. The germline V gene encodes CDR1 GTSNPN and CDR2 SVGIG (reference sequence). DNA of the CDR3: TGTGCCTGGAGCATTGCCGGGACAGGGAAAGGAGGAGCTTTCTTT. Its protein is CAWSIAGTGKGGAFF. Using reference TRBV30 and TRBJ1-1 for the parts outside the CDR3, the full variable domain is SQTIHQWPATLVQPVGSPLSLECTVEGTSNPNLYWYRQAAGRGLQLLFYSVGIGQISSEVPQNLSASRPQDRQFILSSKKLLLSDSGFYLCAWSIAGTGKGGAFFGQGTRLTVV.

The V gene is TRBV7-9, the J gene TRBJ2-7; 7 nucleotides match TRBD1. Per germline, CDR1 SEHNR and CDR2 FQNEAQ (reference sequence). The CDR3 is made up of 13 amino acids. V gave up 5 bases and J gave up 2 bases; unmatched junction bases: 3. DNA for the CDR3: TGTGCCAGCAGCCGACAGGGAACCTACGAGCAGTACTTC. Its protein product is CASSRQGTYEQYF.

The V call is TRBV7-8, the J call TRBJ1-4; no firm D call. Germline V lookup: CDR1 SGHVS, CDR2 FQNEAQ. V lost 1 base to trimming and J lost 4 bases, with 13 bases between them. This CDR3 contains 16 residues. This CDR3 is CASSLGLGGRNEKLFF. The CDR3 bases are TGTGCCAGCAGCTTAGGGTTAGGAGGACGTAATGAAAAACTGTTTTTT.

This clone was counted a few times. The V gene is TRBV10-3, the J gene TRBJ1-1, with D uncertain. This CDR3 region has 13 residues. CDR1 and CDR2 (germline): ENHRY, SYGVKD. V gave up 4 bases and J gave up 5 bases, with 11 bases separating them. The DNA for the CDR3 is TGTGCCATCAGTGTGTCTGGAGTTACTGAAGCTTTCTTT. It encodes CAISVSGVTEAFF.

This clone was observed a single time. The rearrangement uses TRBV30 and TRBJ2-5; either TRBD1 or TRBD2 may fit D (7 bases each). Germline V lookup: CDR1 GTSNPN, CDR2 SVGIG (reference sequence). CDR3 length equals 14 residues. Trimming pared 3 bases from V and 7 bases from J, leaving 18 bases between. The CDR3 sequence is CAWRTQAGGGTQYF. The CDR3 coding sequence is TGTGCCTGGAGAACCCAGGCAGGGGGGGGGACCCAGTACTTC. The complete variable domain, with remaining parts taken from reference TRBV30 and TRBJ2-5, reads SQTIHQWPATLVQPVGSPLSLECTVEGTSNPNLYWYRQAAGRGLQLLFYSVGIGQISSEVPQNLSASRPQDRQFILSSKKLLLSDSGFYLCAWRTQAGGGTQYFGPGTRLLVL.

Here the CDR3 DNA reads TGTGCCAGCAGTGAATTTGCCGGGGGGGGGTACAATGAGCAGTTCTTC. Protein: CASSEFAGGGYNEQFF. This sequence joins TRBV25-1 and TRBJ2-1, with TRBD2 identical over 8 bases. The germline CDR1 and CDR2 sequences are MGHDK and SYGVNS. There are 16 residues in the CDR3. The trim removed 1 base at V and 4 bases at J, leaving 6 bases unmatched.

The V call is TRBV30, the J call TRBJ1-1; no definite D call. This CDR3 contains 14 residues. Germline-derived CDR1 and CDR2 are GTSNPN and SVGIG (reference sequence). V gave up 5 bases and J gave up 1 base, with 14 bases separating them. The CDR3 loop is CAWGDATRNTEAFF. In DNA form, the CDR3 reads TGTGCCTGGGGGGATGCGACTAGGAACACTGAAGCTTTCTTT.

The V and J genes are TRBV6-5 and TRBJ1-1; D is unclear. The CDR3 runs 13 residues. Trimming removed 2 bases from V and 6 bases from J, with 10 bases in between. Germline lookup yields CDR1 MNHEY and CDR2 SVGAGI. CDR3 in DNA: TGTGCCAGCAGTTACGAAGATGACCCTGAAGCTTTCTTT. Its translation is CASSYEDDPEAFF.

The V call is TRBV11-1, the J call TRBJ2-5, with 7 bases that match TRBD1. The CDR3 has 16 amino acids. The V and J ends lost 1 base and 5 bases, in that order; junction bases with no gene match: 10. The germline gives CDR1 SGHAT, CDR2 FQDESV (reference sequence). The CDR3 is CASSLGRGGQVETQYF. The CDR3 nucleotides are TGTGCCAGCAGCTTAGGACGGGGTGGACAGGTGGAGACCCAGTACTTC.

CDR3 DNA: TGTGCCAGCAGTACCGACAGGGGCGGTAATGAAAAACTGTTTTTT. It codes for CASSTDRGGNEKLFF. This chain joins TRBV6-5 and TRBJ1-4, with 8 bases fitting TRBD1. CDR1 MNHEY and CDR2 SVGAGI come from the germline V gene. This CDR3 is 15 amino acids long. V gave up 5 bases and J gave up 4 bases; unmatched junction bases: 6.

The chain links TRBV9 to TRBJ2-1; 13 bases fit TRBD2. V dropped 3 bases and J dropped 6; count of bases not matched to a gene: 3. This CDR3 has 15 residues. Per germline, CDR1 SGDLS and CDR2 YYNGEE. The CDR3 loop is CASSALAGGRNEQFF. CDR3 coding DNA: TGTGCCAGCAGCGCACTAGCGGGGGGGCGCAATGAGCAGTTCTTC.

The V gene is TRBV5-7, the J gene TRBJ1-1; TRBD1 matches at 8 bases. TRBV5-7 is identified as an open reading frame with a role that is uncertain. The CDR3 covers 14 residues. Losses at the gene ends were 4 bases for V and 3 bases for J; bases not matched to a gene: 5. CDR3 amino acids: CASSMTGDDTEAFF. CDR3 bases: TGTGCCAGCAGCATGACAGGGGATGACACTGAAGCTTTCTTT.

This CDR3 reads CAISLGTANTEAFF. CDR3 nucleotide sequence: TGTGCCATCAGCCTCGGGACAGCGAACACTGAAGCTTTCTTT. The chain is built from TRBV10-3 and TRBJ1-1, with 7 nucleotides matching TRBD1. The CDR3 spans 14 residues. The germline V gene has CDR1 ENHRY and CDR2 SYGVKD. Trimming took 6 bases from V and 1 from J; bases not matched to a gene: 5.

The chain carries TRBV28 and TRBJ2-1, with D perhaps matching TRBD1 or TRBD2 (5 bases each). Germline CDR1 is MDHEN and CDR2 is SYDVKM. Trimming took off 5 bases at V and 5 bases at J, with 13 bases between the two ends. The CDR3 totals 14 residues. This CDR3 reads CASSPTGPDNEQFF. The CDR3 nucleotides read TGTGCCAGCAGTCCAACGGGGCCAGACAATGAGCAGTTCTTC.

V usage is TRBV19 and J usage is TRBJ1-6; D perhaps matches TRBD1 (5 bases). This CDR3 is built from 14 residues. V was trimmed by 3 bases and J by 9 bases, leaving 12 bases between them. Germline-derived CDR1 and CDR2 are LNHDA and SQIVND (reference sequence). The CDR3 DNA reads TGTGCCAGTAGTATGTCCGGGGGAGGTTCACCCCTCCACTTT. Its translation: CASSMSGGGSPLHF.

This clone was recorded only once. The chain links TRBV6-5 to TRBJ2-7; TRBD1 matches at 9 bases. J lost 6 bases, V lost 6 bases, and 9 bases had no gene match. This CDR3 is 14 amino acids long. Germline V lookup: CDR1 MNHEY, CDR2 SVGAGI. The DNA of the CDR3 is TGTGCCAGCAGGCGGGACAGGGAAGGGGGCGAGCAGTACTTC. Translated, it gives CASRRDREGGEQYF.

The rearrangement uses TRBV4-1 and TRBJ1-1; 10 bases are shared with TRBD1. The CDR3 contains 15 residues. Germline loops: CDR1 MGHRA, CDR2 YSYEKL. J lost 1 base, V lost 11 bases, and 10 bases had no gene match. The CDR3: CASRTGGLRNTEAFF. In DNA, the CDR3 is TGCGCCTCCCGGACAGGGGGGCTTAGGAACACTGAAGCTTTCTTT.